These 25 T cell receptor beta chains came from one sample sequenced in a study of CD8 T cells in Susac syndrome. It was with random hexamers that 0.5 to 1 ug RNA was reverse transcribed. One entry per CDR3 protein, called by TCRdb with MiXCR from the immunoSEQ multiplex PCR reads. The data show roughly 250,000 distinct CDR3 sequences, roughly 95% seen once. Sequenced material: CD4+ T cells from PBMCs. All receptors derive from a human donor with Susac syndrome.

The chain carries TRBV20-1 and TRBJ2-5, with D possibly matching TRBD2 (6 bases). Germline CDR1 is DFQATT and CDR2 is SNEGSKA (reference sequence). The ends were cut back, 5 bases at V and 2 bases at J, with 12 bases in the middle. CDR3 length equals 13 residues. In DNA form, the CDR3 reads TGCAGTGCTCCCCCAGGGACTCAAGAGACCCAGTACTTC. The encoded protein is CSAPPGTQETQYF.

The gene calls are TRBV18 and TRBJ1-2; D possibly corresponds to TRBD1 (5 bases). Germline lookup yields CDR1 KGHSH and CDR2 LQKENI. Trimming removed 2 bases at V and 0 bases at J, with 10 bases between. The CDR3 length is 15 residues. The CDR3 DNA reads TGTGCCAGCTCACCAGGGGGTAGAGCTAACTATGGCTACACCTTC. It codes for CASSPGGRANYGYTF.

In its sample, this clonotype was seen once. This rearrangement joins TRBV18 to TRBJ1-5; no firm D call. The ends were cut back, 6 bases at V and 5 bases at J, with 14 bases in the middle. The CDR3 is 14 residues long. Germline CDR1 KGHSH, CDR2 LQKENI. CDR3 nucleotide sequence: TGTGCCAGCTCGCCCTTTGGATCGGATCAGCCCCAGCATTTT. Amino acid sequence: CASSPFGSDQPQHF.

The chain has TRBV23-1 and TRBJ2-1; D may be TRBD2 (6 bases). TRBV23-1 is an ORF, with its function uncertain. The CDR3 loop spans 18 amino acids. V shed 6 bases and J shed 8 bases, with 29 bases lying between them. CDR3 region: CASRQAAMGGMSGHEQFF. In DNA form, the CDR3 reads TGCGCCAGCAGACAAGCCGCAATGGGCGGGATGAGTGGGCATGAGCAGTTCTTC.

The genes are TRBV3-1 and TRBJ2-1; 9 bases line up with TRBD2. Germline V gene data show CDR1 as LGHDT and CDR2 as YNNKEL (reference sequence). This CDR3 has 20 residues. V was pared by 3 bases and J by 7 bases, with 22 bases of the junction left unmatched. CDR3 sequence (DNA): TGTGCCAGCAGCCATCGAGCCCCCTTCGTCTGGGCGGGAGGGGGAAATGAGCAGTTCTTC. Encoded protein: CASSHRAPFVWAGGGNEQFF.

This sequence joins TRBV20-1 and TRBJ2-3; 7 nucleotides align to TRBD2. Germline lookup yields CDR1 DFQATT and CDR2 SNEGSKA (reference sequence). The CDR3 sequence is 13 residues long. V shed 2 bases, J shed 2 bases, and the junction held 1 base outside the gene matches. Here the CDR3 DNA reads TGCAGTGCTAGACTAGCGGCCACAGATACGCAGTATTTT. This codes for CSARLAATDTQYF.

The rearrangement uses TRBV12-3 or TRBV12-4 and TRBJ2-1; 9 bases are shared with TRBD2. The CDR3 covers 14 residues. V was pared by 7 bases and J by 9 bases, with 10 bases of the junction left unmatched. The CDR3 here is CASKPVAGALEQFF. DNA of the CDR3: TGTGCCAGCAAACCCGTAGCGGGAGCACTTGAGCAGTTCTTC.

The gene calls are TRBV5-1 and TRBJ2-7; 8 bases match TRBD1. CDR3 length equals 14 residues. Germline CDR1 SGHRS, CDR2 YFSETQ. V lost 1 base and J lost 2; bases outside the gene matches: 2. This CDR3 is CASSLSGGPYEQYF. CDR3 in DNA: TGCGCCAGCAGCTTGTCAGGGGGCCCCTACGAGCAGTACTTC. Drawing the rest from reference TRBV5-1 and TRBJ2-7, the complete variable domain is KAGVTQTPRYLIKTRGQQVTLSCSPISGHRSVSWYQQTPGQGLQFLFEYFSETQRNKGNFPGRFSGRQFSNSRSEMNVSTLELGDSALYLCASSLSGGPYEQYFGPGTRLTVT.

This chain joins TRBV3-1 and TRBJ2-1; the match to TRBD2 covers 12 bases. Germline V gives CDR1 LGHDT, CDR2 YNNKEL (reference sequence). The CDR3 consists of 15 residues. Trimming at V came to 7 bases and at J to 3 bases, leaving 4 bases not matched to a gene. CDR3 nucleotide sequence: TGTGCCAGCACCCGGACTAGCGGGATCTACAATGAGCAGTTCTTC. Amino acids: CASTRTSGIYNEQFF.

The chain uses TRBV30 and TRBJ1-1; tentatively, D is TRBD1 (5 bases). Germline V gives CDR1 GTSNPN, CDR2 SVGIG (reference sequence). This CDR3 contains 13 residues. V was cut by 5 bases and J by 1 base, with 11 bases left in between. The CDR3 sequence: CAWGGDRNTEAFF. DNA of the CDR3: TGTGCCTGGGGTGGAGACAGGAACACTGAAGCTTTCTTT.

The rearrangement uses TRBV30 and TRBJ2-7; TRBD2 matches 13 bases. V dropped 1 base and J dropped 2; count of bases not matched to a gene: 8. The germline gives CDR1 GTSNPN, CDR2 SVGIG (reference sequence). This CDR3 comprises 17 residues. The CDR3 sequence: CAWSALGLAGVTYEQYF. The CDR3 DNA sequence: TGTGCCTGGAGTGCATTAGGACTAGCGGGAGTCACCTACGAGCAGTACTTC.

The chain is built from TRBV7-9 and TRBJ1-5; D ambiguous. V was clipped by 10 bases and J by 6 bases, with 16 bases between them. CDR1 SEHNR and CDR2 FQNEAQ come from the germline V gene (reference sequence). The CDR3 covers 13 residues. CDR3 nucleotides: TGTGCCACCCCGGGGAAGGGTTTTCAGCCCCAGCATTTT. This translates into CATPGKGFQPQHF. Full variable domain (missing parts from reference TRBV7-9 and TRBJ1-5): DTGVSQNPRHKITKRGQNVTFRCDPISEHNRLYWYRQTLGQGPEFLTYFQNEAQLEKSRLLSDRFSAERPKGSFSTLEIQRTEQGDSAMYLCATPGKGFQPQHFGDGTRLSIL.

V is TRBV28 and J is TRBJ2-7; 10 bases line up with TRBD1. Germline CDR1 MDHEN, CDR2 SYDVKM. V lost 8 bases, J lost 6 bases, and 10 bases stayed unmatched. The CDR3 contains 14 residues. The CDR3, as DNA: TGTGCCAGCCAAGCCGGGACAGGGGTTTCCGAGCAGTACTTC. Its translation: CASQAGTGVSEQYF.

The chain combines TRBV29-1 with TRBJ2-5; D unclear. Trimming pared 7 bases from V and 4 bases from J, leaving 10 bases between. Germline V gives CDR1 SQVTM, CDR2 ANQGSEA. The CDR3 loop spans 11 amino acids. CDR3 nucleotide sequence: TGCAGCGCTGGAAGTGGAGAGACCCAGTACTTC. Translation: CSAGSGETQYF.

The CDR3 region has the DNA TGTGCCAGCAGCTCCCGACCATTCCAGCCGGGGGATGAGCAGTTCTTC. Its protein is CASSSRPFQPGDEQFF. The rearrangement uses TRBV9 and TRBJ2-1; tentative D call: TRBD2 (6 bases). Germline CDR1 and CDR2: SGDLS and YYNGEE. V lost 4 bases to trimming and J lost 8 bases, with 22 bases between them. This CDR3 comprises 16 residues.

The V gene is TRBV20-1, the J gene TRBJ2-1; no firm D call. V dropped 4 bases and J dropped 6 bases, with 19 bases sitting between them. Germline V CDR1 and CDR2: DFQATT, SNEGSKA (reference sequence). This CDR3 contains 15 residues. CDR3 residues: CSANTFGIWANEQFF. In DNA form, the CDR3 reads TGCAGTGCTAACACCTTCGGAATCTGGGCCAATGAGCAGTTCTTC.

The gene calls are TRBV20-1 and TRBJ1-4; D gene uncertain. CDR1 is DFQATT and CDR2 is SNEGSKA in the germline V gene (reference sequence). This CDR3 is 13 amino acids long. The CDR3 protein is CRPALATNEKLFF. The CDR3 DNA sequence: TGCAGGCCGGCGCTTGCAACTAATGAAAAACTGTTTTTT.

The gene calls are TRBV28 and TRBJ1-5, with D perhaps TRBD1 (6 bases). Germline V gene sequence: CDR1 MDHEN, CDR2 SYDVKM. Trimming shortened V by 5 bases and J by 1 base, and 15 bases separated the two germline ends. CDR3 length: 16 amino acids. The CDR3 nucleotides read TGTGCCAGCAGTGGGATTTTGACAGGAAGCAATCAGCCCCAGCATTTT. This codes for CASSGILTGSNQPQHF.

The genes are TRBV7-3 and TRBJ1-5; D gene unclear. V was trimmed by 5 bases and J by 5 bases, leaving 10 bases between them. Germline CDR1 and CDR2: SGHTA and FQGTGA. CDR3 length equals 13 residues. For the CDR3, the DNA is TGTGCCAGCAGCACGACACTGGATCAGCCCCAGCATTTT. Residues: CASSTTLDQPQHF.

As DNA, the CDR3 is TGCGCCAGCTCGGGTGTCGACCTCCGGAACACTGAAGCTTTCTTT. This encodes CASSGVDLRNTEAFF. The chain uses TRBV5-1 and TRBJ1-1; D is unresolved. Germline V gives CDR1 SGHRS, CDR2 YFSETQ. This CDR3 region has 15 residues. Between the trimmed V and J ends, which lost 7 bases and 1 base, there was a span of 17 bases.

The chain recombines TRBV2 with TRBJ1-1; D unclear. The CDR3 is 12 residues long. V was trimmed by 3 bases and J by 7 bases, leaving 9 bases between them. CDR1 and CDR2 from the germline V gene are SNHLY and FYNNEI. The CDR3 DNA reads TGTGCCAGCAGTGATATGGCACTTGAAGCTTTCTTT. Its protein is CASSDMALEAFF.

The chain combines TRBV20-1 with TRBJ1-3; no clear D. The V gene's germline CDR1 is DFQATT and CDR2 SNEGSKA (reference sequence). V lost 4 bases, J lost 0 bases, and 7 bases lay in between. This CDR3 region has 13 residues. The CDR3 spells CSATVNSGNTIYF. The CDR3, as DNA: TGCAGTGCTACGGTGAACTCTGGAAACACCATATATTTT.

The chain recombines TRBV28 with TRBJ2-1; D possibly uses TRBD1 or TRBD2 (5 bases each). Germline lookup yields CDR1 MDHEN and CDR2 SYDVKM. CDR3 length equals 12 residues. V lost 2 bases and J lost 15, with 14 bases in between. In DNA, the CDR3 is TGTGCCAGCAGTTTAGAGGGGCCGGGCGGGTTCTTC. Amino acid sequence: CASSLEGPGGFF.

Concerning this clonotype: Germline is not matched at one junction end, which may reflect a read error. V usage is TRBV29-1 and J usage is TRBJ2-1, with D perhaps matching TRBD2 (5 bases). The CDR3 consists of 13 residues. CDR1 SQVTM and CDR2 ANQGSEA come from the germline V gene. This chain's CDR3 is CSVEDRGRYEQLF. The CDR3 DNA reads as TGCAGCGTTGAAGACCGGGGTAGGTATGAGCAGCTCTTC.

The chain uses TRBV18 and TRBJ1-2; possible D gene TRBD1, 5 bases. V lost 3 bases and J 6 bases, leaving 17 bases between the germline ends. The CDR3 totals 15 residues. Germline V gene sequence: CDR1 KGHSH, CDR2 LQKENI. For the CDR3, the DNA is TGTGCCAGCTCACCGTCAAGCGCGCTAGGGGATGGCTACACCTTC. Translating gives CASSPSSALGDGYTF.